The entry below gives a single T cell receptor (beta chain) sequence along with its context. The antigen is undetermined. The data originate from a study of CD8+CD57+ T cells in acquired aplastic anemia. Broader study findings: Patients and controls shared 25 to 35 CD8+ CDR3 sequences, highly expressed in patients. Between patients and controls, CD8+ Simpson's diversity did not vary significantly.

The germline CDR1 and CDR2 sequences are SNHLY and FYNNEI. The CDR3 runs to 13 residues. V was pared by 4 bases and J by 4 bases, with 8 bases between. Genomic DNA, the template, was used for profiling of the TCR beta VDJ and CDR3. TCRdb redid the calling of the reads with MiXCR, one entry per CDR3 protein. The table includes under 75,000 distinct CDR3 sequences, almost 55% detected once. The gene calls are TRBV2 and TRBJ1-3, with D maybe TRBD1 (6 bases). Material for sequencing was sorted CD4+, CD8+, or CD8+CD57+ T cells (not recorded which) from PBMCs. This receptor was taken from a human donor in good health, serving as a control. The CDR3: CASSGGQGNTIYF. Written as DNA, the CDR3 is TGTGCCAGCAGTGGCGGACAGGGAAACACCATATATTTT.